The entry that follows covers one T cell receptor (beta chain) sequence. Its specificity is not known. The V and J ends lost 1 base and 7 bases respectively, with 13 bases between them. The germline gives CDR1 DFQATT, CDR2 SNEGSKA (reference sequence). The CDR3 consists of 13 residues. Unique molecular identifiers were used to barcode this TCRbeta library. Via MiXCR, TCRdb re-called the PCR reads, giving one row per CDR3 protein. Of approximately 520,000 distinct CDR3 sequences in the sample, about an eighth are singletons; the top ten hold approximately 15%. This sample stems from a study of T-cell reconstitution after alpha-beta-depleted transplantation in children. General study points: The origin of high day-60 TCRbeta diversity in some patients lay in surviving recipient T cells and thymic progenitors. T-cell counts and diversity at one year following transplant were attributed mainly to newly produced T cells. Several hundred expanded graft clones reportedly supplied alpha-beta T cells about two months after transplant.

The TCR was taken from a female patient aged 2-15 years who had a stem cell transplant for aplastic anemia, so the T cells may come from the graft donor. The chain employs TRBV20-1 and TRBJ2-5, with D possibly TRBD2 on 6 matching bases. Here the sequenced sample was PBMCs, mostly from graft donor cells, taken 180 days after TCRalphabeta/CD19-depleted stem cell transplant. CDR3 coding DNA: TGCAGTGCTAGAGCCACACCCGGGGGGACCCAGTACTTC. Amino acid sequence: CSARATPGGTQYF.